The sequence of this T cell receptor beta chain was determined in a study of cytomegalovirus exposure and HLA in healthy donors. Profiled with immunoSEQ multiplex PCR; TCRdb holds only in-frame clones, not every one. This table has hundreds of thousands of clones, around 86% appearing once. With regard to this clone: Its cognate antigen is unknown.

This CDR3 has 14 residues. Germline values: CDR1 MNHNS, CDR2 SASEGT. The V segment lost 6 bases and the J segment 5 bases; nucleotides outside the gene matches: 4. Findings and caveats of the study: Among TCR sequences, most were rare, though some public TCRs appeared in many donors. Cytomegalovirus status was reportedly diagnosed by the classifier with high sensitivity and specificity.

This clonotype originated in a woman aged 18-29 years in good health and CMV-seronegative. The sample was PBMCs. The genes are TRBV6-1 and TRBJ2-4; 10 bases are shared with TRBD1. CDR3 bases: TGTGCCAGCAGGGACAGGGGGACCGAAAACATTCAGTACTTC. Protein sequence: CASRDRGTENIQYF.